The clone carrying this T cell receptor beta chain occurred once. At one boundary the junction diverges from the germline segment, which might be a read error. This CDR3 comprises 15 residues. Germline lookup yields CDR1 SEHNR and CDR2 FQNEAQ (reference sequence). The record originates from a study of cytomegalovirus exposure and HLA in healthy donors. The PCR was carried out with 60 Vbeta primers and 13 Jbeta primers. TCRdb keeps only in-frame clones here, not all; method: immunoSEQ multiplex PCR. The repertoire holds around 220,000 clones, with 60% to 80% as singletons. Sequencing was performed on PBMCs. V and J are TRBV7-9 and TRBJ2-1; 8 bases align to TRBD2. This clonotype originated in a woman under 40 in good health and CMV-seronegative. Here the CDR3 reads CSSSLASGSVNEQFF. The CDR3 bases are TGTTCCAGCAGCTTAGCGAGCGGGAGTGTCAATGAGCAGTTCTTC.